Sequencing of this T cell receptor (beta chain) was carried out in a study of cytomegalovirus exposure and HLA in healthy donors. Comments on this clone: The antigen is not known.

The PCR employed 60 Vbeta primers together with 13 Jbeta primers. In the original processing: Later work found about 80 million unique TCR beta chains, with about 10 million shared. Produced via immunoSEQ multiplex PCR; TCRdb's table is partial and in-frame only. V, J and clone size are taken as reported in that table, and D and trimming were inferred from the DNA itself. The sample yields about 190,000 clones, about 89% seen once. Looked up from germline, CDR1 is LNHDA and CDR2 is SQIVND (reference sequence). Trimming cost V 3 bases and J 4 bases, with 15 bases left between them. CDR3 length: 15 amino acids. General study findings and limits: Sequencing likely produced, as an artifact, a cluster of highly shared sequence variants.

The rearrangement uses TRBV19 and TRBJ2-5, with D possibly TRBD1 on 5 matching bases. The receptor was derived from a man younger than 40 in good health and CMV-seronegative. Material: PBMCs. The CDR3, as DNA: TGTGCCAGTAGTATTCAGCTCAGAAGGGGAGAGACCCAGTACTTC. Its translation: CASSIQLRRGETQYF.